This T cell receptor (beta chain) derives from a study of metastatic and nonmetastatic thyroid tumors. Study at large: Across peripheral blood and tumor or nodule tissue samples taken from malignant and benign thyroid patients, the repertoires were compared with one another.

Before thyroid surgery, none of the patients had received any treatment. Study-level results: In both blood and tumor samples, TCR beta diversity was reported significantly higher for malignant than benign nodules.

This CDR3 has 14 residues. V lost 4 bases and J lost 7; bases outside the gene matches: 9. The V gene's germline CDR1 is SGDLS and CDR2 YYNGEE. In the original analysis: The study took CDR3 differences across clinicopathological groups and made a distant-metastasis classifier for papillary thyroid cancer from them. TCRdb re-processed the PCR reads through MiXCR. TCRdb, rather than the study authors, made the V and J calls. The sample includes roughly 18,000 clones, more than 25% of them seen just once. Comment on this clone: Its antigen is as yet unknown.

This receptor was obtained from a female donor with papillary thyroid cancer or a benign thyroid nodule (not recorded which). Some clones in this sample may be carry-over from other donors' samples. V usage is TRBV9 and J usage is TRBJ2-5; 8 bases map to TRBD2. The sequenced sample consisted of tumor tissue. The CDR3 sequence: CASSTNDLAGTQYF. Written as DNA, the CDR3 is TGTGCCAGCAGCACCAATGACCTAGCGGGGACCCAGTACTTC.